This T cell receptor beta chain was captured by sequencing in a study of OX40 agonist ivuxolimab in advanced cancers. The wider study: The patients' treatment was ivuxolimab, an agonistic anti-OX40 (CD134) antibody.

Study-wide findings and caveats: Relative to CD4+, CD8+ T cells held more expanded clones on average. Also present in some nonresponders was a low level of normalized T-cell clonal expansion.

A history of autoimmune disease or systemic immunosuppression excluded patients. Per the germline V gene, CDR1 is MDHEN and CDR2 is SYDVKM. The CDR3 totals 14 residues. Concerning this clone itself: Antigen specificity is unknown.

The method was immunoSEQ multiplex PCR; TCRdb's version includes in-frame clones alone and lacks a portion of them. Among about 90,000 clones listed, roughly 91% were seen once. Here the sequenced sample was CD4+ or CD8+ T cells sorted from blood, taken in a trial of the OX40 agonist ivuxolimab. V gene TRBV28 combines with J gene TRBJ2-7, with 9 bases fitting TRBD2. This sequence originates from an adult with an advanced solid tumor such as melanoma, head and neck, liver or kidney cancer. The CDR3 sequence: CSSKAGGSSYEQYF. In DNA form, the CDR3 reads TGTTCATCAAAGGCGGGAGGGAGCTCCTACGAGCAGTACTTC.